This T cell receptor (beta chain) was documented in a study of blood T cells in healthy people across ages. Study results and limitations: There were more naive CD4+ cells and higher diversity in long-lived donors than in aged donors. Diversity figures derived from one million T cells were judged to underestimate the true value.

This clonotype was seen more than once but under ten times. The antigen remains unidentified. The sample, around 9.9 milliliters of peripheral blood, was drawn from each donor. Primed by a sample-barcoded 5' primer and a J-beta primer mix, a second PCR proceeded for 7 to 11 cycles. Each sample yielded at least 3 million CDR3-containing paired-end reads. TCRdb re-called the 5' RACE reads through MiXCR, storing one row per CDR3 protein. Of roughly 1.9 million distinct CDR3 sequences detected, 35% to 50% appear once; the ten largest clones hold under 25%. Per the germline V gene, CDR1 is SEHNR and CDR2 is FQNEAQ (reference sequence). The CDR3 extends over 14 amino acids. V dropped 1 base and J dropped 3 bases, with 10 bases sitting between them.

The sample taken for sequencing was blood. V usage is TRBV7-9 and J usage is TRBJ2-7; D is possibly TRBD1 (5 bases). This clonotype was sampled from a human donor in good health. In DNA, the CDR3 is TGTGCCAGCAGCTTAGGCGGCAGGGACTACGAGCAGTACTTC. Its translation is CASSLGGRDYEQYF. The variable domain in full, completed from reference TRBV7-9 and TRBJ2-7, reads DTGVSQNPRHKITKRGQNVTFRCDPISEHNRLYWYRQTLGQGPEFLTYFQNEAQLEKSRLLSDRFSAERPKGSFSTLEIQRTEQGDSAMYLCASSLGGRDYEQYFGPGTRLTVT.